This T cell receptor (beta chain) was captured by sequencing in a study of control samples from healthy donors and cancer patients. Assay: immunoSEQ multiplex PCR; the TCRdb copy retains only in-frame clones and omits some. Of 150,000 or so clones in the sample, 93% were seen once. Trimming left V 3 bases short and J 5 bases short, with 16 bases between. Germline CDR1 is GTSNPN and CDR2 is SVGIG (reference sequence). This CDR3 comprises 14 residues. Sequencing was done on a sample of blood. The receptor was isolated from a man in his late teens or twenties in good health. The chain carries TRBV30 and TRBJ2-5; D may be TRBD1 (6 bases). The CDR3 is CAWRDFDRLETQYF. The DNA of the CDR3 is TGTGCCTGGAGAGATTTCGACAGGTTGGAGACCCAGTACTTC. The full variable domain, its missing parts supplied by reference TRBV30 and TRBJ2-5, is SQTIHQWPATLVQPVGSPLSLECTVEGTSNPNLYWYRQAAGRGLQLLFYSVGIGQISSEVPQNLSASRPQDRQFILSSKKLLLSDSGFYLCAWRDFDRLETQYFGPGTRLLVL.